The 16 T cell receptor beta chains below all came from one sample that was sequenced in a study of T cell changes during pregnancy in multiple sclerosis. Produced via immunoSEQ multiplex PCR; TCRdb's table is partial and in-frame only. The sample consists of about 30,000 clones, over 75% of them appearing once. Sequencing used CD8+ T cells from peripheral blood mononuclear cells, obtained in the second trimester of pregnancy. The receptor source for this set is a female donor with multiple sclerosis, enrolled in a pregnancy study.

This clone is medium-sized by share. V usage is TRBV29-1 and J usage is TRBJ1-5, with unresolved D. This CDR3 has 11 amino acids. Deletions cut 6 bases from V and 11 bases from J, with 14 bases between. CDR1 and CDR2 (germline): SQVTM, ANQGSEA. CDR3 residues: CSVTILGAQHF. The CDR3 DNA sequence: TGCAGCGTCACCATCCTCGGGGCCCAGCATTTT.

V is TRBV28 and J is TRBJ2-7, with D tentatively TRBD1 (5 bases). The CDR3 consists of 15 residues. Germline V gives CDR1 MDHEN, CDR2 SYDVKM. V shed 6 bases and J shed 0 bases, with 15 bases lying between them. CDR3 in DNA: TGTGCCAGCAGCCTGGGGCAGTCGGACTCCTACGAGCAGTACTTC. Protein: CASSLGQSDSYEQYF.

This clone was observed once. The rearrangement uses TRBV7-5 and TRBJ2-1; no DNA check was done on the table's D call, TRBD2. TRBV7-5 is termed a pseudogene. The CDR3 consists of 16 residues. The CDR3 sequence is CARSLIRTSGSNEQFF. The CDR3 coding sequence is TGTGCCAGAAGCTTAATCAGGACTAGCGGGAGTAATGAGCAGTTCTTC.

This sequence joins TRBV7-2 and TRBJ2-2; perhaps TRBD2 as D (6 bases). The V gene lost 1 base and the J gene lost 13 bases, with 10 bases spanning the gap. The germline CDR1 and CDR2 sequences are SGHTA and FQGNSA. The CDR3 has 12 residues. Written as DNA, the CDR3 is TGTGCCAGCAGCTTAGGGAGGGTAGGGCTGTTTTTT. Amino acid sequence: CASSLGRVGLFF.

V is TRBV7-3 and J is TRBJ2-1; 9 bases align to TRBD2. From germline, CDR1 is SGHTA and CDR2 FQGTGA. V lost 1 base to trimming and J lost 10 bases; unmatched junction nucleotides: 14. This CDR3 comprises 17 residues. The CDR3 DNA is TGTGCCAGCAGCTTAAACGCGGCGGGAGGGGGTCTCGGGGAGCAGTTCTTC. As protein: CASSLNAAGGGLGEQFF.

The chain links TRBV7-9 to TRBJ2-3; 7 bases fit TRBD2. Germline V lookup: CDR1 SEHNR, CDR2 FQNEAQ (reference sequence). Losses at the gene ends were 1 base for V and 1 base for J; bases not matched to a gene: 14. The length of the CDR3 is 19 residues. The CDR3 nucleotides are TGTGCCAGCAGCTTAGTGGTAGGCCGGCGGGAGATAGGCACAGATACGCAGTATTTT. It specifies CASSLVVGRREIGTDTQYF.

V and J are TRBV11-2 and TRBJ2-3; the match to TRBD2 covers 8 bases. The CDR3 spans 16 residues. With V trimmed by 1 base and J by 4 bases, 7 bases remained unmatched. The V gene's germline CDR1 is SGHAT and CDR2 FQNNGV. In DNA, the CDR3 is TGTGCCAGCAGCTTAGGCGGACTAGCATTTCCAGATACGCAGTATTTT. Its protein is CASSLGGLAFPDTQYF.

The chain recombines TRBV4-3 with TRBJ2-1; 11 bases map to TRBD2. V trimming: 0 bases; J trimming: 0 bases; junction bases outside the gene matches: 13. The CDR3 contains 21 residues. CDR1 and CDR2 (germline): LGHNA, YSLEER. CDR3 DNA sequence: TGCGCCAGCAGCCAAGAGAGGTTAGTAGCGGGAGGGCTGAGCTCCTACAATGAGCAGTTCTTC. This gives the protein CASSQERLVAGGLSSYNEQFF.

The J gene is TRBJ1-2, the V gene TRBV18, with D hard to call. Trimming left V 3 bases short and J 4 bases short, with 9 bases between. The germline CDR1 and CDR2 sequences are KGHSH and LQKENI. This CDR3 has 13 residues. The DNA of the CDR3 is TGTGCCAGCTCACCCCAGCGATCCTATGGCTACACCTTC. Protein: CASSPQRSYGYTF. The whole variable domain, filled in from reference TRBV18 and TRBJ1-2, reads NAGVMQNPRHLVRRRGQEARLRCSPMKGHSHVYWYRQLPEEGLKFMVYLQKENIIDESGMPKERFSAEFPKEGPSILRIQQVVRGDSAAYFCASSPQRSYGYTFGSGTRLTVV.

The chain links TRBV9 to TRBJ2-3, with no clear D. The CDR3 has 15 amino acids. V lost 2 bases and J 5 bases, leaving 15 bases between the germline ends. CDR1 is SGDLS and CDR2 is YYNGEE in the germline V gene. The CDR3 loop reads CASSVHGGSGDTQYF. CDR3 nucleotide sequence: TGTGCCAGCAGCGTCCACGGTGGGTCGGGAGATACGCAGTATTTT.

The chain is built from TRBV27 and TRBJ2-5; 8 bases map to TRBD1. Per germline, CDR1 MNHEY and CDR2 SMNVEV (reference sequence). V trimming: 2 bases; J trimming: 1 base; junction bases outside the gene matches: 9. CDR3 length: 17 amino acids. The CDR3 DNA reads as TGTGCCAGCAGTTTAAAACAGGGGGGTACCCTCCAAGAGACCCAGTACTTC. Translation gives CASSLKQGGTLQETQYF.

The chain couples TRBV9 to TRBJ2-7; 10 bases agree with TRBD2. The CDR3 covers 14 residues. Germline-derived CDR1 and CDR2 are SGDLS and YYNGEE. Unmatched junction bases numbered 2, after V lost 0 bases and J lost 5 bases. The CDR3 protein is CASSVALAGDEQYF. The CDR3, as DNA: TGTGCCAGCAGCGTAGCCCTAGCGGGAGACGAGCAGTACTTC.

The chain joins TRBV7-9 to TRBJ2-7, with TRBD1 identical over 8 bases. Germline values: CDR1 SEHNR, CDR2 FQNEAQ (reference sequence). The CDR3 is 16 residues long. V gave up 5 bases and J gave up 4 bases; unmatched junction bases: 13. The CDR3 here is CASSPILRGQAYEQYF. The CDR3 nucleotides read TGTGCCAGCAGCCCGATCCTCCGGGGACAGGCGTACGAGCAGTACTTC.

This rearrangement joins TRBV30 to TRBJ2-5; TRBD1 might be the D (5 bases). CDR3 size: 12 residues. The germline V gene encodes CDR1 GTSNPN and CDR2 SVGIG (reference sequence). CDR3 nucleotide sequence: TGTGCGGTTCGTGCAGGGCAAGAGACCCAGTACTTC. Protein sequence: CAVRAGQETQYF. The entire variable domain, with the rest obtained from reference TRBV30 and TRBJ2-5, is as follows: SQTIHQWPATLVQPVGSPLSLECTVEGTSNPNLYWYRQAAGRGLQLLFYSVGIGQISSEVPQNLSASRPQDRQFILSSKKLLLSDSGFYLCAVRAGQETQYFGPGTRLLVL.

The J gene is TRBJ2-2, the V gene TRBV7-9; TRBD1 matches at 8 bases. The CDR3 is made up of 16 amino acids. Unmatched junction bases numbered 7, after V lost 6 bases and J lost 1 base. Looked up from germline, CDR1 is SEHNR and CDR2 is FQNEAQ (reference sequence). The CDR3 loop is CASRTPGGMNTGELFF. CDR3 nucleotides: TGTGCCAGCAGGACCCCAGGGGGCATGAACACCGGGGAGCTGTTTTTT.

The J gene is TRBJ2-7, the V gene TRBV29-1; a weak D match, TRBD2 (6 bases). V shed 7 bases and J shed 3 bases, with 10 bases lying between them. The CDR3 has 11 amino acids. From germline, CDR1 is SQVTM and CDR2 ANQGSEA. This CDR3 reads CSGGGIYEQYF. CDR3 coding DNA: TGCAGCGGGGGCGGGATCTACGAGCAGTACTTC.